This T cell receptor (beta chain) derives from a study of blood T cell repertoires in COVID-19. Looking at the study overall: Samples representing acute and convalescent COVID-19 were sourced from the United States, Italy and Spain. From T cells, B-cell-depleted T cells, or PBMCs came the material, which was cDNA or gDNA.

Per the authors' pipeline: Estimated nucleated cell counts came from reference gene primer amplification. Assay used: immunoSEQ multiplex PCR; TCRdb lists only in-frame clones, some missing. The V and J calls and clone size are taken from that table; D and trimming were inferred from the DNA. The data show some 200,000 clones, 85% to 90% seen once. V gave up 5 bases and J gave up 3 bases, with 14 bases separating them. In germline, CDR1 is SGHTA, CDR2 FQGNSA. CDR3 length: 14 residues. This clone showed up just a few times. The sample carries other DNA sequences with the same CDR3. The sample consisted of peripheral blood. This receptor was identified in a man aged 80 or over with acute or convalescent COVID-19. J is TRBJ2-7 and V is TRBV7-2, with D possibly matching TRBD1 (7 bases). CDR3 sequence (DNA): TGTGCCAGCAGCCCCCAGGGGGGATTCTACGAGCAGTACGTC. Translating gives CASSPQGGFYEQYV.